This T cell receptor (beta chain) was documented in a study of tumour-infiltrating T cells in Burkitt lymphoma. Study overall: All epidemiological Burkitt lymphoma subtypes were represented in the cohort.

The method was immunoSEQ multiplex PCR; TCRdb's version includes in-frame clones alone and lacks a portion of them. Altogether around 48,000 clones are present, less than 40% being singletons, with the ten largest covering 2.9%. This clone has just a few counts. The antigen is not known. The CDR3 consists of 14 residues. The germline V and J ends were trimmed by 1 base and 4 bases, with 10 bases remaining between them. Germline-derived CDR1 and CDR2 are MNHEY and SMNVEV (reference sequence). Whole-study findings and limits: Several public clonotypes were shared across many Burkitt lymphoma patients.

Sequenced: tumor tissue. The chain joins TRBV27 to TRBJ2-5; TRBD1 is a possible D gene (6 bases). This receptor was taken from a human donor with Burkitt lymphoma. CDR3 sequence (DNA): TGTGCCAGCAGTTTATATAGCAGGGGAGAGACCCAGTACTTC. Translated, it gives CASSLYSRGETQYF.